This TCR beta chain emerged from a study of CD8 T cells in ankylosing spondylitis. General study results and limits: A motif of seven or eight highly homologous TCR beta variants was seen as apparently characteristic of ankylosing spondylitis blood.

This clonotype was seen ten or more times. Antigen unknown. From the 5' RACE reads, TCRdb called clonotypes with MiXCR, one entry per CDR3 protein. The table shows about 460,000 distinct CDR3 sequences, with 5.3% occurring only once. The CDR3 is made up of 12 amino acids. V was pared by 5 bases and J by 5 bases, with 5 bases of the junction left unmatched. Germline V gives CDR1 DFQATT, CDR2 SNEGSKA (reference sequence). The sequenced material came from blood, either unsorted or a sorted T cell fraction (not recorded which). The chain is built from TRBV20-1 and TRBJ2-5; 7 bases line up with TRBD1. This sequence was found in a male donor with ankylosing spondylitis. The CDR3 sequence is CSAPTGAETQYF. The CDR3 DNA is TGCAGTGCTCCAACAGGGGCCGAGACCCAGTACTTC.